This T cell receptor beta chain was sequenced in a study of human T cells and chemical hapten exposure. V gave up 2 bases and J gave up 8 bases, with 12 bases separating them. The CDR3 extends over 13 amino acids. Germline loops: CDR1 MNHEY, CDR2 SMNVEV (reference sequence). This clonotype has more than one count but fewer than ten. Described time point: patch test 1, 2 weeks after DPC sensitization. The treatment: therapeutic diphenylcyclopropenone sensitization with weekly scalp DPC. In the study's own analysis: Between 23,224 and 690,600 TCRs appeared in each sample, and the median stood at roughly 100,000. A single record per CDR3 protein comes from TCRdb applying MiXCR to the RACE reads. V and J calls and clone size were set by TCRdb, not the authors. The table has roughly 180,000 distinct CDR3 sequences, around 24% seen once.

This sequence originates from a woman aged 50 to 60 with alopecia areata. Some clones in this sample may be carry-over from other donors' samples. The source material was whole blood, sampled in connection with sensitization to the hapten diphenylcyclopropenone (DPC). The chain is built from TRBV27 and TRBJ1-2; D remains unclear. CDR3 nucleotide sequence: TGTGCCAGCAGTTTACAGAGCTCCGGGGGCTACACCTTC. This translates into CASSLQSSGGYTF.